Described below is a single TCR beta chain sequence and its context. Only in-frame clones appear in the TCRdb table, and some are missing; sequencing was by immunoSEQ multiplex PCR. This table holds almost 20,000 clones, over 75% found once. From germline, CDR1 is SQVTM and CDR2 ANQGSEA. The CDR3 contains 10 residues. V was trimmed by 4 bases and J by 6 bases, leaving 7 bases between them. The record originates from a study of PD-1 blockade in classical Hodgkin lymphoma. Described time point: cycle 4 day 1 (C4D1), after more than five weeks of nivolumab. Each patient's relapse followed autologous stem cell transplantation, and brentuximab vedotin exposure varied.

The starting material was peripheral blood mononuclear cells (PBMCs), obtained before the fourth cycle of nivolumab. This chain connects TRBV29-1 to TRBJ2-7; D possibly uses TRBD1 or TRBD2 (5 bases each). The receptor comes from a human donor with classical Hodgkin lymphoma. The CDR3, as DNA: TGCAGCGTTGGGGGACCCGAGCAGTACTTC. This translates into CSVGGPEQYF.